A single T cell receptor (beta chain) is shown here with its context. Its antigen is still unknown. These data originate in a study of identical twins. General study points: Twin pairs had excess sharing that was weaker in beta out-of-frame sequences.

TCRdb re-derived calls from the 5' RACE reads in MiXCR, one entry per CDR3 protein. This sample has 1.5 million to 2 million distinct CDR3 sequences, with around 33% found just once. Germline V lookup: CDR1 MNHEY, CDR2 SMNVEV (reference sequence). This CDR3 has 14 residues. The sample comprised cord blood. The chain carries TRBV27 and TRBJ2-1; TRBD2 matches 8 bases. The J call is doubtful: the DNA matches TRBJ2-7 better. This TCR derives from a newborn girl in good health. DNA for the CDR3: TGTGCCAGCAGTTCTGTAGCGGGAAGCAATGAGCAGTACTTC. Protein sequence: CASSSVAGSNEQYF.